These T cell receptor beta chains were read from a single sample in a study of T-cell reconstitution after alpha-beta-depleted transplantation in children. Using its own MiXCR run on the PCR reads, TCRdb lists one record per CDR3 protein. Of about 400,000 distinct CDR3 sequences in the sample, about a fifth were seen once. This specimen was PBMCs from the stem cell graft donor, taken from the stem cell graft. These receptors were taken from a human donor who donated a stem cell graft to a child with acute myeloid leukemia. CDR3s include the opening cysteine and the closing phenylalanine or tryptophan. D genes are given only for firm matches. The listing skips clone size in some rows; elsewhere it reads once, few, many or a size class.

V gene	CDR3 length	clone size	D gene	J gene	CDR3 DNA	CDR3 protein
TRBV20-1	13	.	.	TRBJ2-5	TGCAGTGCTACCCGGGACCCTACAGAGACCCAGTACTTC	CSATRDPTETQYF
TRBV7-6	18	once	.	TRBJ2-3	TGTGCCAGGATCAGCAGGGGGAGGCAGACTAGCGGCACAGATACGCAGTATTTT	CARISRGRQTSGTDTQYF
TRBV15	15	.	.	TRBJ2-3	TGTGCCACCAGCAGAGTGAGAATAATTCGGGATACGCAGTATTTT	CATSRVRIIRDTQYF
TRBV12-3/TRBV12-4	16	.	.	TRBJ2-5	TGTGCCAGCAGTGGCTCTCGGGGTAAGAAGGGAGAGACCCAGTACTTC	CASSGSRGKKGETQYF
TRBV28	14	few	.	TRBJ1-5	TGTGCCAGCAGTTTAATGGAGGGGTTGGGGCCCCAGCATTTT	CASSLMEGLGPQHF
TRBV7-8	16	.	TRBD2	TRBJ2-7	TGTGCCAGCAGCTTATCAAGCGGGAGCATCGGGGACGAGCAGTACTTC	CASSLSSGSIGDEQYF
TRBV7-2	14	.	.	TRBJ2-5	TGTGCCAGCAGCTTACAGGTCAACCAAGAGACCCAGTACTTC	CASSLQVNQETQYF
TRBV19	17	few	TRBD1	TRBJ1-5	TGTGCCAGTAGTATATTAAGGGGACAGGGGATAAATCAGCCCCAGCATTTT	CASSILRGQGINQPQHF
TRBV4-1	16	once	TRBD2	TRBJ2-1	TGCGCCAGCAGCCCGGGACTAGCGGGAGGTTTTAATGAGCAGTTCTTC	CASSPGLAGGFNEQFF
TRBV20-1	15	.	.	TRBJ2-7	TGCAGTGCCACCACCGGGACAACCCTCTCCTACGAGCAGTACTTC	CSATTGTTLSYEQYF
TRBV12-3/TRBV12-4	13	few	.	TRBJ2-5	TGTGCCAGCACCTTAAGGGTCGGGGAGACCCAGTACTTC	CASTLRVGETQYF
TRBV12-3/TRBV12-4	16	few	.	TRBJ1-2	TGTGCCAGCAGTGATTTTTACAGGGAGACTAACTATGGCTACACCTTC	CASSDFYRETNYGYTF
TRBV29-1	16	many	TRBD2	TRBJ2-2	TGCAGCGCTAAGACTAGCGGGATGAGTAACACCGGGGAGCTGTTTTTT	CSAKTSGMSNTGELFF
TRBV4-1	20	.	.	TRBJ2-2	TGCGCCAGCAGCCAAGTAGGGGGGAGCCCTACCCTACCGAACACCGGGGAGCTGTTTTTT	CASSQVGGSPTLPNTGELFF
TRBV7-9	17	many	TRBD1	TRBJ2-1	TGTGCCAGCAGCAAGGAACGACAGGGTAACTCCTACAATGAGCAGTTCTTC	CASSKERQGNSYNEQFF
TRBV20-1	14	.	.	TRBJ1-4	TGCAGTGCTAGAGGCAGGGGTGTTAATGAAAAACTGTTTTTT	CSARGRGVNEKLFF